The rows below give T cell receptor beta chains drawn from one sample of a study of T cells after posttransplantation cyclophosphamide. TCRdb's table, derived via immunoSEQ multiplex PCR, lists solely in-frame clones and lacks some. The sample is made up of about 25,000 clones, none counted only once. Sequenced sample: PBMCs. Receptors were obtained from a man aged 50 to 59 in good health, CMV-negative, and a related stem cell transplant donor. Both conserved end residues are part of each CDR3. Fields, in order: V gene, clone size, J gene, D gene, CDR3 protein, CDR3 DNA. The D gene is left open where the match is weak. For some rows the clone size is stated as once, few or many, or as a class when expanded; others skip it.

>TRBV19|many|TRBJ2-7|TRBD2
CASSRGLADEQYF
TGTGCCAGTAGTAGAGGACTAGCGGACGAGCAGTACTTC
>TRBV2|many|TRBJ1-5|-
CASGTQSNQPQHF
TGTGCCAGCGGCACCCAGAGCAATCAGCCCCAGCATTTT
>TRBV29-1|many|TRBJ2-1|TRBD2
CSVHLTSGPPYNYNEQFF
TGCAGCGTTCACCTTACTAGCGGACCCCCTTATAACTACAATGAGCAGTTCTTC
>TRBV6-5|many|TRBJ2-1|TRBD2
CASSLAGPLNEQFF
TGTGCCAGCAGTCTAGCGGGCCCCCTCAATGAGCAGTTCTTC
>TRBV9|many|TRBJ2-1|-
CASSVAPSVESNEQFF
TGTGCCAGCAGCGTAGCCCCTAGCGTCGAGTCCAATGAGCAGTTCTTC
>TRBV5-1|few|TRBJ2-7|TRBD2
CASSLEGGGIYEQYF
TGCGCCAGCAGCTTGGAAGGCGGGGGGATCTACGAGCAGTACTTC
>TRBV23-1|few|TRBJ2-7|TRBD1
CASSQPPGQGASYEQYF
TGCGCCAGCAGTCAGCCACCGGGACAGGGGGCCTCCTACGAGCAGTACTTC
>TRBV10-3|many|TRBJ1-1|-
CASGPQENTEAFF
TGTGCCAGCGGTCCACAGGAGAACACTGAAGCTTTCTTT
>TRBV11-1|many|TRBJ1-1|-
CASSPDRSSVNTEAFF
TGTGCCAGCAGCCCTGACAGGAGCTCCGTGAACACTGAAGCTTTCTTT
>TRBV9|many|TRBJ2-5|TRBD2
CASSVGTGGPQETQYF
TGTGCCAGCAGCGTAGGAACGGGAGGGCCTCAAGAGACCCAGTACTTC
>TRBV27|many|TRBJ1-2|TRBD1
CASRAGTGGGFYGYTF
TGTGCCAGCAGGGCCGGGACAGGGGGCGGTTTTTACGGCTACACCTTC
>TRBV30|many|TRBJ2-5|-
CAWSPRGLEETQYF
TGTGCCTGGAGTCCCAGAGGGCTTGAAGAGACCCAGTACTTC
>TRBV5-1|many|TRBJ2-1|TRBD2
CASSLTSGADEQFF
TGCGCCAGCAGCTTGACTAGCGGGGCGGATGAGCAGTTCTTC
>TRBV9|many|TRBJ2-2|TRBD2
CASSGSGLGTGELFF
TGTGCCAGCAGCGGTAGCGGGCTTGGGACCGGGGAGCTGTTTTTT
>TRBV30|many|TRBJ2-5|TRBD1
CAWRDRGETQYF
TGTGCCTGGAGGGACAGGGGCGAGACCCAGTACTTC
>TRBV9|many|TRBJ2-2|TRBD1
CASSLQGDTGELFF
TGTGCCAGCAGCCTACAGGGGGACACCGGGGAGCTGTTTTTT
>TRBV4-1|many|TRBJ1-1|-
CASSDGIFRRGLGSKANTEAFF
TGCGCCAGCAGCGATGGGATTTTCCGGCGGGGTTTGGGCAGTAAAGCAAACACTGAAGCTTTCTTT
>TRBV9|many|TRBJ1-2|-
CASSVGGNGVSGYTF
TGTGCCAGCAGCGTAGGCGGGAATGGGGTCTCTGGCTACACCTTC
>TRBV19|many|TRBJ1-2|-
CASSIPGLNYGYTF
TGTGCCAGTAGTATACCCGGACTTAACTATGGCTACACCTTC
>TRBV5-1|many|TRBJ2-2|TRBD2
CASSSGTSGRAGTGELFF
TGCGCCAGCAGCTCGGGGACTAGCGGGAGGGCCGGGACCGGGGAGCTGTTTTTT
>TRBV29-1|many|TRBJ2-5|-
CSVETEETQYF
TGCAGCGTTGAGACAGAAGAGACCCAGTACTTC
>TRBV7-5|many|TRBJ2-5|-
CVRSRRDSRLCVETQYF
TGTGTCAGAAGCAGGCGGGATTCTCGACTCTGCGTGGAGACCCAGTACTTC
>TRBV4-1|many|TRBJ1-4|-
CASSQLGDEKLFF
TGCGCCAGCAGCCAACTCGGGGATGAAAAACTGTTTTTT
>TRBV18|many|TRBJ2-2|TRBD1
CASPTTGNDGELFF
TGTGCCAGCCCGACGACAGGGAACGACGGGGAGCTGTTTTTT
>TRBV27|many|TRBJ2-1|-
CASRSGQKVYSEQFF
TGTGCCAGCAGGTCCGGACAGAAAGTTTACAGTGAGCAGTTCTTC
>TRBV18|many|TRBJ2-2|TRBD2
CASSRMSGLANTGELFF
TGTGCCAGCTCCCGGATGTCGGGACTAGCGAACACCGGGGAGCTGTTTTTT
>TRBV5-4|-|TRBJ2-7|TRBD2
CASSLVWNPSGLYEQYF
TGTGCCAGCAGCTTGGTTTGGAACCCTAGCGGGTTATACGAGCAGTACTTC
>TRBV30|many|TRBJ1-2|-
CAWSSGTRGGNGYTF
TGTGCCTGGAGTTCCGGGACACGGGGAGGGAATGGCTACACCTTC
>TRBV11-2|-|TRBJ1-2|TRBD1
CASSHKNTTGPFYGYTF
TGTGCCAGCAGCCATAAAAACACGACAGGGCCCTTCTATGGCTACACCTTC
>TRBV19|many|TRBJ2-3|TRBD2
CASSGPAGGWEDTQYF
TGTGCCAGTAGTGGACCGGCGGGGGGTTGGGAAGATACGCAGTATTTT
>TRBV5-1|many|TRBJ2-5|-
CASGLNREETQYF
TGCGCCAGCGGACTTAACAGGGAAGAGACCCAGTACTTC
>TRBV5-1|many|TRBJ2-2|-
CASSLRWAGEPNTGELFF
TGCGCCAGCAGCTTGCGGTGGGCAGGGGAACCGAACACCGGGGAGCTGTTTTTT
>TRBV5-6|many|TRBJ2-7|-
CASSSLGLLSEQYF
TGTGCCAGCAGCTCGTTGGGACTGCTGTCCGAGCAGTACTTC
>TRBV4-2|many|TRBJ2-1|TRBD2
CASSPGIGSGDGHEQFF
TGTGCCAGCAGCCCAGGGATTGGTAGCGGGGACGGCCATGAGCAGTTCTTC
>TRBV10-3|many|TRBJ2-4|TRBD2
CAISESPPSGQNIQYF
TGTGCCATCAGTGAGTCGCCGCCTAGCGGGCAAAACATTCAGTACTTC
>TRBV6-1|-|TRBJ2-7|TRBD1
CASRPPGQGHEQYF
TGTGCCAGCAGACCACCGGGACAGGGACACGAGCAGTACTTC
>TRBV6-1|-|TRBJ1-5|-
CASSQTGFSNQPQHF
TGTGCCAGCAGTCAGACGGGGTTTAGCAATCAGCCCCAGCATTTT
>TRBV9|few|TRBJ2-7|TRBD1
CASSVDDRGRYEQYF
TGTGCCAGCAGCGTAGACGACAGGGGGCGTTACGAGCAGTACTTC
>TRBV13|few|TRBJ2-7|-
CASSLGPTGTYEQYF
TGTGCCAGCAGCTTAGGTCCCACAGGGACGTACGAGCAGTACTTC
>TRBV10-3|few|TRBJ2-7|TRBD2
CAISGGGGLAGGYEQYF
TGTGCCATCAGTGGAGGTGGGGGGCTAGCGGGAGGATACGAGCAGTACTTC
>TRBV7-9|many|TRBJ2-7|TRBD2
CASSPLPGGNYEQYF
TGTGCCAGCAGCCCATTACCGGGGGGAAACTACGAGCAGTACTTC
>TRBV5-1|many|TRBJ2-2|TRBD1
CASSPPGTGTGELFF
TGCGCCAGCAGCCCTCCCGGGACAGGGACCGGGGAGCTGTTTTTT
>TRBV4-2|many|TRBJ2-4|TRBD2
CASSLSSGGGDIQYF
TGTGCCAGCAGCCTATCTAGCGGGGGCGGGGACATTCAGTACTTC
>TRBV27|many|TRBJ2-5|-
CASSAHRETQYF
TGTGCCAGCAGTGCCCACCGGGAGACCCAGTACTTC
>TRBV18|many|TRBJ1-1|-
CASSSASERAFF
TGTGCCAGCTCATCCGCCTCCGAACGGGCTTTCTTT
>TRBV29-1|many|TRBJ1-5|TRBD1
CSVAPGTAHQPQHF
TGCAGCGTTGCCCCCGGGACAGCCCATCAGCCCCAGCATTTT
>TRBV4-1|many|TRBJ1-5|TRBD1
CASSQADRVWQPQHF
TGCGCCAGCAGCCAAGCGGACAGGGTTTGGCAGCCCCAGCATTTT
>TRBV30|-|TRBJ2-5|-
CAWTGEETQYF
TGTGCCTGGACAGGGGAAGAGACCCAGTACTTC
>TRBV29-1|many|TRBJ2-7|TRBD1
CSVGTDYEQYF
TGCAGCGTGGGGACAGACTACGAGCAGTACTTC
>TRBV7-9|many|TRBJ2-1|TRBD2
CASSLTGGSYNEQFF
TGTGCCAGCAGCTTAACGGGAGGCTCCTACAATGAGCAGTTCTTC
>TRBV7-6|many|TRBJ2-5|TRBD2
CASSLAGEPQTQYF
TGTGCCAGCAGTCTAGCGGGGGAGCCCCAGACCCAGTACTTC
>TRBV5-1|many|TRBJ1-4|-
CASSLSPGEMKKLFF
TGCGCCAGCAGCTTATCGCCAGGTGAAATGAAAAAACTGTTTTTT
>TRBV7-9|many|TRBJ2-7|-
CASSMGTYEQYF
TGTGCCAGCAGCATGGGCACCTACGAGCAGTACTTC